This T cell receptor beta chain was sequenced for a study of CD4 T cells in relation to SARS-CoV-2 and coronaviruses. Whole-study results and caveats: This crossreactivity analysis covered spike protein alone, no other viral proteins.

CD4+ T cells from unexposed donors were obtained before the COVID-19 pandemic (2011-2018). The cells were cultured for around ten days before CD4+ T cells were isolated. Unexposed-donor CD4+ T cells were probed with SARS-CoV-2 S/N and four cold-coronavirus spikes, cells permitting. Cultures held a few million PBMCs per well with about 10 IU/ml IL-2. Clones were read by immunoSEQ multiplex PCR, and TCRdb kept only the in-frame ones, dropping some. The sample lists about 12,000 clones, 70% to 80% occurring once. Comments on this clone: What it binds is not known.

Germline V lookup: CDR1 SGHTA, CDR2 FQGTGA. This CDR3 is built from 16 residues. V was trimmed by 1 base and J by 0 bases, leaving 7 bases between them. The sequenced sample consisted of CD4+ T cells from PBMCs, cultured in vitro. J is TRBJ2-6 and V is TRBV7-3; no clear D. The sequence came from a human donor in good health. The DNA for the CDR3 is TGTGCCAGCAGCTTAAATACCGGCTCTGGGGCCAACGTCCTGACTTTC. Translation gives CASSLNTGSGANVLTF.